A selection of T cell receptor beta chains follows, all from one sample in a study of cytomegalovirus exposure and HLA in healthy donors. Sequenced by immunoSEQ multiplex PCR; TCRdb stores in-frame clones only, minus some. The table includes roughly 240,000 clones, roughly 73% detected once. Material: PBMCs. The receptors were gathered from a boy aged 5-17 years in good health and CMV-seronegative. Each CDR3 is given with its conserved first and last residue. A D gene is named only where the DNA matches it firmly. Clone size is shown for a subset of rows, as once, few, many or a class of expanded clone.

V: TRBV29-1; size: NA; D: NA; J: TRBJ1-1; CDR3: CSVLNPRQVTEAFF; DNA: TGCAGCGTCCTAAACCCACGACAGGTGACTGAAGCTTTCTTT
V: TRBV4-2; size: NA; D: NA; J: TRBJ1-4; CDR3: CASSQADTSNEKLFF; DNA: TGTGCCAGCAGCCAAGCGGACACGTCCAATGAAAAACTGTTTTTT
V: TRBV7-9; size: NA; D: TRBD2; J: TRBJ2-1; CDR3: CASSVRLAGVPNEQFF; DNA: TGTGCCAGCAGCGTCCGACTAGCGGGGGTACCAAATGAGCAGTTCTTC
V: TRBV7-9; size: few; D: NA; J: TRBJ1-1; CDR3: CSSSPHMNTEAFF; DNA: TGTTCCAGCAGCCCACACATGAACACTGAAGCTTTCTTT
V: TRBV7-9; size: NA; D: TRBD1; J: TRBJ1-5; CDR3: CASKQGTQPQHF; DNA: TGTGCCAGCAAACAGGGGACTCAGCCCCAGCATTTT
V: TRBV10-1; size: NA; D: NA; J: TRBJ1-2; CDR3: CASSESRRTRGYGYTF; DNA: TGCGCCAGCAGTGAGTCGCGAAGGACAAGGGGCTATGGCTACACCTTC
V: TRBV6-1; size: NA; D: NA; J: TRBJ1-2; CDR3: CASSEYVDSYGYTF; DNA: TGTGCCAGCAGTGAATACGTGGACAGCTATGGCTACACCTTC
V: TRBV21-1; size: NA; D: NA; J: TRBJ1-2; CDR3: CASSKCRSPDGYTF; DNA: TGTGCCAGCAGCAAATGCCGAAGTCCGGATGGCTACACCTTC
V: TRBV7-3; size: NA; D: NA; J: TRBJ2-5; CDR3: CASSLTPSGTQYF; DNA: TGTGCCAGCAGCTTAACCCCCAGTGGGACCCAGTACTTC
V: TRBV29-1; size: NA; D: NA; J: TRBJ1-2; CDR3: CSVDLLSVYGYTF; DNA: TGCAGCGTTGACTTGCTTTCAGTCTATGGCTACACCTTC
V: TRBV30; size: NA; D: NA; J: TRBJ2-2; CDR3: CAWSRVNTGELFF; DNA: TGTGCCTGGAGCAGGGTGAACACCGGGGAGCTGTTTTTT
V: TRBV4-1; size: NA; D: NA; J: TRBJ2-7; CDR3: CASSQQLQGYEQYF; DNA: TGCGCCAGCAGCCAACAGTTACAGGGCTACGAGCAGTACTTC
V: TRBV29-1; size: NA; D: TRBD1; J: TRBJ2-5; CDR3: CSVWTGSGETQYF; DNA: TGCAGCGTCTGGACAGGGTCCGGGGAGACCCAGTACTTC
V: TRBV27; size: NA; D: TRBD2; J: TRBJ2-2; CDR3: CASTGGARGELFF; DNA: TGTGCCAGCACGGGGGGGGCCCGCGGGGAGCTGTTTTTT
V: TRBV5-1; size: NA; D: NA; J: TRBJ2-1; CDR3: CASSHGHERPSYNEQFF; DNA: TGCGCCAGCAGCCATGGACATGAACGTCCCTCCTACAATGAGCAGTTCTTC
V: TRBV9; size: NA; D: TRBD1; J: TRBJ1-1; CDR3: CASSARDRGTEAFF; DNA: TGTGCCAGCAGCGCTCGGGACAGGGGAACTGAAGCTTTCTTT
V: TRBV5-4; size: few; D: TRBD1; J: TRBJ2-7; CDR3: CASSAWTGIYYEQYF; DNA: TGTGCCAGCAGCGCGTGGACAGGGATTTACTACGAGCAGTACTTC
V: TRBV5-8; size: NA; D: TRBD2; J: TRBJ2-7; CDR3: CASSHIWTSGRALDEQYF; DNA: TGTGCCAGCAGCCACATTTGGACTAGCGGGAGGGCCCTCGACGAGCAGTACTTC
V: TRBV6-1; size: NA; D: NA; J: TRBJ1-1; CDR3: CASSEWGWEDTEAFF; DNA: TGTGCCAGCAGTGAATGGGGGTGGGAGGACACTGAAGCTTTCTTT
V: TRBV27; size: NA; D: TRBD2; J: TRBJ2-7; CDR3: CASRLQEAGLGTYEQYF; DNA: TGTGCCAGCAGACTACAGGAAGCGGGATTAGGGACTTACGAGCAGTACTTC
V: TRBV11-3; size: NA; D: TRBD1; J: TRBJ1-1; CDR3: CASSLMTGGTEAFF; DNA: TGTGCCAGCAGCTTAATGACAGGGGGCACTGAAGCTTTCTTT
V: TRBV29-1; size: NA; D: NA; J: TRBJ2-3; CDR3: CSVGASGFSTDTQYF; DNA: TGCAGCGTTGGAGCAAGCGGGTTTAGCACAGATACGCAGTATTTT
V: TRBV28; size: once; D: TRBD1; J: TRBJ1-6; CDR3: CASTPGQGHSPLHF; DNA: TGTGCCAGCACCCCGGGACAGGGGCATTCACCCCTCCACTTT
V: TRBV19; size: NA; D: NA; J: TRBJ1-5; CDR3: CASSATGSSNQPQHF; DNA: TGTGCCAGTAGCGCCACAGGGAGCAGCAATCAGCCCCAGCATTTT
V: TRBV5-6; size: NA; D: NA; J: TRBJ2-3; CDR3: CASSMLQGLWTDTQYF; DNA: TGTGCCAGCAGCATGCTCCAGGGTTTATGGACAGATACGCAGTATTTT
V: TRBV30; size: few; D: TRBD1; J: TRBJ2-2; CDR3: CALLPGQANTNTGELFF; DNA: TGTGCCCTACTGCCGGGACAGGCGAACACTAACACCGGGGAGCTGTTTTTT
V: TRBV6-5; size: few; D: TRBD1; J: TRBJ2-7; CDR3: CASSLTGGEGSYEQYF; DNA: TGTGCCAGCAGTTTGACAGGGGGCGAGGGCTCCTACGAGCAGTACTTC
V: TRBV6-6; size: NA; D: NA; J: TRBJ2-5; CDR3: CASSYLWTAQETQYF; DNA: TGTGCCAGCAGTTACCTATGGACAGCGCAAGAGACCCAGTACTTC
V: TRBV27; size: NA; D: TRBD1; J: TRBJ2-7; CDR3: CATWDRGSYEQYF; DNA: TGTGCCACCTGGGACAGGGGCTCCTACGAGCAGTACTTC
V: TRBV4-1; size: NA; D: NA; J: TRBJ1-1; CDR3: CASSPQDGRGNTEAFF; DNA: TGTGCCAGCAGCCCTCAAGATGGGAGGGGGAACACTGAAGCTTTCTTT
V: TRBV30; size: NA; D: TRBD1; J: TRBJ2-2; CDR3: CACGTVDGELFF; DNA: TGTGCCTGTGGGACAGTCGACGGGGAGCTGTTTTTT
V: TRBV10-2; size: NA; D: NA; J: TRBJ2-2; CDR3: CASKASGDGGELFF; DNA: TGCGCCAGCAAGGCCTCAGGGGACGGCGGGGAGCTGTTTTTT
V: TRBV5-1; size: NA; D: NA; J: TRBJ2-7; CDR3: CASSPDSNSYEQYF; DNA: TGCGCCAGCAGCCCAGACTCCAACTCCTACGAGCAGTACTTC
V: TRBV5-1; size: NA; D: NA; J: TRBJ2-3; CDR3: CASSADYAGAFTDTQYF; DNA: TGCGCCAGCAGCGCGGATTACGCGGGGGCGTTCACAGATACGCAGTATTTT
V: TRBV6-5; size: NA; D: TRBD1; J: TRBJ1-5; CDR3: CASHPGDRVNQPQHF; DNA: TGTGCCAGCCACCCCGGGGACAGGGTGAACCAGCCCCAGCATTTT
V: TRBV7-9; size: few; D: TRBD1; J: TRBJ2-7; CDR3: CASSYPGQGYEQYF; DNA: TGTGCCAGCAGCTATCCGGGACAGGGCTACGAGCAGTACTTC
V: TRBV2; size: NA; D: TRBD1; J: TRBJ2-3; CDR3: CASSALTGGKDTQYF; DNA: TGTGCCAGCAGTGCCCTCACAGGGGGCAAAGATACGCAGTATTTT
V: TRBV5-4; size: NA; D: NA; J: TRBJ2-3; CDR3: CASGVAGFFTDTQYF; DNA: TGTGCCAGCGGGGTGGCGGGCTTCTTCACAGATACGCAGTATTTT
V: TRBV5-1; size: NA; D: TRBD2; J: TRBJ2-7; CDR3: CASSLGLAGGEQYF; DNA: TGCGCCAGCAGCCTGGGACTAGCGGGAGGCGAGCAGTACTTC
V: TRBV30; size: few; D: NA; J: TRBJ1-1; CDR3: CAWSYVGAEAFF; DNA: TGTGCCTGGAGTTATGTGGGAGCTGAAGCTTTCTTT
V: TRBV7-8; size: NA; D: TRBD1; J: TRBJ2-7; CDR3: CASSLRGGPYEQYF; DNA: TGTGCCAGCAGCTTACGAGGGGGCCCCTACGAGCAGTACTTC
V: TRBV2; size: few; D: NA; J: TRBJ2-1; CDR3: CASNLLNLSYNEQFF; DNA: TGTGCCAGCAACCTTCTAAACCTCTCCTACAATGAGCAGTTCTTC
V: TRBV7-9; size: NA; D: NA; J: TRBJ2-7; CDR3: CASSLVEHTYEQYF; DNA: TGTGCCAGCAGCTTAGTTGAACACACCTACGAGCAGTACTTC
V: TRBV6-6; size: NA; D: TRBD1; J: TRBJ1-5; CDR3: CASSYQWTGTGQPQHF; DNA: TGTGCCAGCAGTTACCAGTGGACAGGGACAGGTCAGCCCCAGCATTTT
V: TRBV7-2; size: NA; D: TRBD2; J: TRBJ2-3; CDR3: CASSLVPSGGTDTQYF; DNA: TGTGCCAGCAGCTTAGTTCCTAGCGGGGGGACAGATACGCAGTATTTT
V: TRBV11-2; size: NA; D: NA; J: TRBJ2-5; CDR3: CASSYQFQGQETQYF; DNA: TGTGCCAGCAGCTACCAGTTTCAGGGCCAAGAGACCCAGTACTTC
V: TRBV23-1; size: NA; D: TRBD1; J: TRBJ2-5; CDR3: CASSLTSGQGAQETQYF; DNA: TGCGCCAGCAGTCTAACGTCGGGACAGGGGGCCCAAGAGACCCAGTACTTC
V: TRBV29-1; size: few; D: NA; J: TRBJ1-2; CDR3: CSAGDNYGYTF; DNA: TGCAGCGCGGGAGACAATTATGGCTACACCTTC
V: TRBV7-9; size: NA; D: NA; J: TRBJ1-1; CDR3: CASRSGHDAEAFF; DNA: TGTGCCAGCAGGTCGGGACATGACGCTGAAGCTTTCTTT
V: TRBV30; size: NA; D: NA; J: TRBJ2-1; CDR3: CAWSVGVRRSNEQFF; DNA: TGTGCCTGGAGTGTAGGCGTTAGGAGGTCCAATGAGCAGTTCTTC
V: TRBV6-5; size: NA; D: NA; J: TRBJ2-7; CDR3: CASMVISGHSYEQYF; DNA: TGTGCCAGCATGGTAATTAGCGGACACTCCTACGAGCAGTACTTC
V: TRBV4-1; size: once; D: NA; J: TRBJ2-3; CDR3: CASSHATGITDTQYF; DNA: TGCGCCAGCAGCCACGCAACAGGGATCACAGATACGCAGTATTTT
V: TRBV11-3; size: NA; D: NA; J: TRBJ1-2; CDR3: CASSPTRVGGYTF; DNA: TGTGCCAGCAGCCCAACACGGGTTGGGGGCTACACCTTC